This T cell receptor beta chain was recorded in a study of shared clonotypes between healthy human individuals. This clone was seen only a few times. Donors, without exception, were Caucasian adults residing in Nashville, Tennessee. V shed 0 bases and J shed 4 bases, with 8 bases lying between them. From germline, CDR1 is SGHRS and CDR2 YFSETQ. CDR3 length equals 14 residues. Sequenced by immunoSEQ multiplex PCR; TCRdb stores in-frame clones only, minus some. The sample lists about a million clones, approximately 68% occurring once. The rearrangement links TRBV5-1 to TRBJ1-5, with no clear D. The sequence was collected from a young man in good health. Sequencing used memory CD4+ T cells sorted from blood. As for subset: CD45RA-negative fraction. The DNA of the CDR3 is TGCGCCAGCAGCTTGGAGGGCATGAATCAGCCCCAGCATTTT. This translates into CASSLEGMNQPQHF.